The 20 T cell receptor beta chains below were found in one sample sequenced in a study of blood T cell repertoires in COVID-19. Here immunoSEQ multiplex PCR was the method, and the copy in TCRdb shows in-frame clones only, minus some. The sample consists of roughly 200,000 clones, under 90% of them appearing once. Input material: peripheral blood. All receptors come from a woman of 80 years or more with COVID-19, enrolled during active disease.

Details on this clone: The junction departs from the called germline gene at one end, perhaps through a read error. This chain connects TRBV29-1 to TRBJ2-2; D not resolved. This CDR3 is built from 11 residues. Per the germline V gene, CDR1 is SQVTM and CDR2 is ANQGSEA. CDR3 region: CSVEGPGELFF. Written as DNA, the CDR3 is TGCAGCGTAGAAGGGCCCGGGGAGCTGTTTTTT.

The rearrangement uses TRBV3-1 (or the pseudogene TRBV3-2) and TRBJ1-2, with 7 bases fitting TRBD1. The ends lost 3 bases at V and 3 bases at J; junction bases unmatched: 13. Germline values: CDR1 LGHDT, CDR2 YNNKEL (reference sequence). The CDR3 totals 17 residues. The DNA of the CDR3 is TGTGCCAGCAGCCAGATCAGGGGGACGGGAAGGCACTATGGCTACACCTTC. Its translation: CASSQIRGTGRHYGYTF.

The table lists this clone with a few counts. V and J are TRBV18 and TRBJ2-1, with D perhaps matching TRBD1 (6 bases). Germline V CDR1 and CDR2: KGHSH, LQKENI. The CDR3 totals 14 residues. The V gene lost 5 bases and the J gene lost 6 bases, with 14 bases spanning the gap. The chain's CDR3 is CASSSSRDINEQFF. The DNA of the CDR3 is TGTGCCAGCTCATCGTCCCGGGACATCAATGAGCAGTTCTTC.

V gene TRBV7-9 combines with J gene TRBJ1-4, with TRBD1 matching 7 bases. Trimming cost V 4 bases and J 0 bases; bases outside gene matches: 8. This CDR3 has 17 amino acids. Germline CDR1 reads SEHNR; CDR2 reads FQNEAQ (reference sequence). As DNA, the CDR3 is TGTGCCAGCAGCTACAGGGGTTCTGGGGCAACTAATGAAAAACTGTTTTTT. Protein product: CASSYRGSGATNEKLFF. Together with reference TRBV7-9 and TRBJ1-4, the CDR3 gives the full variable domain: DTGVSQNPRHKITKRGQNVTFRCDPISEHNRLYWYRQTLGQGPEFLTYFQNEAQLEKSRLLSDRFSAERPKGSFSTLEIQRTEQGDSAMYLCASSYRGSGATNEKLFFGSGTQLSVL.

CDR3 DNA sequence: TGTGCCAGTATGGGCTGGGCGAGCTCCTACAATGAGCAGTTCTTC. This codes for CASMGWASSYNEQFF. The chain links TRBV19 to TRBJ2-1; D is undetermined. The CDR3 loop spans 15 amino acids. Trimming pared 7 bases from V and 0 bases from J, leaving 13 bases between. Germline V gene lookup returns CDR1 LNHDA and CDR2 SQIVND (reference sequence).

V is TRBV14 and J is TRBJ2-3; 11 nucleotides align to TRBD2. Germline V CDR1 and CDR2: SGHDN, FVKESK. The CDR3 covers 16 residues. The V and J ends lost 1 base and 8 bases, in that order; junction bases with no gene match: 8. CDR3 protein: CASSQVNSGGAATQYF. CDR3 nucleotide sequence: TGTGCCAGCAGCCAAGTGAATAGCGGGGGGGCCGCTACGCAGTATTTT.

The V call is TRBV7-2, the J call TRBJ2-7; 7 bases fit TRBD1. With V trimmed by 1 base and J by 0 bases, 3 bases remained unmatched. The CDR3 loop spans 15 amino acids. Germline CDR1 reads SGHTA; CDR2 reads FQGNSA. CDR3 nucleotide sequence: TGTGCCAGCAGCTTAGGGACAGGCTTCTCCTACGAGCAGTACTTC. Its translation is CASSLGTGFSYEQYF.

This clone was counted once. The chain has TRBV29-1 and TRBJ2-1; tentative D call: TRBD1 (6 bases). The CDR3 is made up of 13 amino acids. CDR1 SQVTM and CDR2 ANQGSEA come from the germline V gene. The germline V and J ends were trimmed by 7 bases and 7 bases, with 17 bases remaining between them. The CDR3 reads CSGDRYFGNEQFF. CDR3 DNA sequence: TGCAGCGGCGACAGGTATTTCGGTAATGAGCAGTTCTTC.

The V call is TRBV3-1 (or the pseudogene TRBV3-2), the J call TRBJ2-3; D might be TRBD2 (6 bases). Trimming removed 3 bases at V and 5 bases at J, with 12 bases between. Germline V gene lookup returns CDR1 LGHDT and CDR2 YNNKEL (reference sequence). The CDR3 spans 14 residues. CDR3 bases: TGTGCCAGCAGCCAGCGGAGGGGCAAAGATACGCAGTATTTT. This encodes CASSQRRGKDTQYF.

This sequence joins TRBV2 and TRBJ2-5; D is possibly TRBD2 (5 bases). The CDR3 has 15 residues. In germline, CDR1 is SNHLY, CDR2 FYNNEI. Trimming left V 2 bases short and J 5 bases short, with 15 bases between. This CDR3 is CASSELNAVAETQYF. DNA of the CDR3: TGTGCCAGCAGTGAATTGAACGCGGTAGCGGAGACCCAGTACTTC.

The genes are TRBV14 and TRBJ1-3; possibly TRBD1 for D (6 bases). Deletions cut 3 bases from V and 0 bases from J, with 9 bases between. The germline gives CDR1 SGHDN, CDR2 FVKESK. The CDR3 has 15 residues. Here the CDR3 DNA reads TGTGCCAGCAGCCAGGACAGCTTCTCTGGAAACACCATATATTTT. Translating it yields CASSQDSFSGNTIYF.

The J gene is TRBJ1-2, the V gene TRBV7-8; D is unclear. CDR1 is SGHVS and CDR2 is FQNEAQ in the germline V gene. This CDR3 has 12 amino acids. V was cut by 2 bases and J by 4 bases, with 5 bases left in between. CDR3 sequence reads: CASSLSSYGYTF. The CDR3 DNA is TGTGCCAGCAGCTTATCCAGCTATGGCTACACCTTC.

This chain's CDR3 is CASSSNSGGTLYTEAFF. CDR3 nucleotides: TGTGCCAGCAGCTCCAACAGTGGGGGGACCCTCTACACTGAAGCTTTCTTT. The rearrangement uses TRBV7-8 and TRBJ1-1; possibly TRBD1 for D (5 bases). V lost 4 bases and J lost 3, with 21 bases in between. There are 17 residues in the CDR3. CDR1 SGHVS and CDR2 FQNEAQ come from the germline V gene.

CDR3 loop: CASSFPLEGVAEAFF. The CDR3 nucleotides are TGTGCCAGCAGTTTCCCTCTGGAAGGGGTGGCTGAAGCTTTCTTT. The chain carries TRBV28 and TRBJ1-1; D perhaps matches TRBD1 (5 bases). The CDR3 runs to 15 residues. CDR1 and CDR2 from the germline V gene are MDHEN and SYDVKM. V shed 3 bases and J shed 6 bases, with 17 bases lying between them.

The gene calls are TRBV24-1 and TRBJ2-5; no clear D. Per germline, CDR1 KGHDR and CDR2 SFDVKD. V was trimmed by 0 bases and J by 3 bases, leaving 13 bases between them. The CDR3 spans 16 residues. The CDR3 region has the DNA TGTGCCACCAGTGATTTGCCCCCGGGTCAGAAAGAGACCCAGTACTTC. Protein sequence: CATSDLPPGQKETQYF.

This clone appeared once. The chain is built from TRBV30 and TRBJ1-2; 7 nucleotides line up with TRBD1. V was pared by 3 bases and J by 7 bases, with 5 bases of the junction left unmatched. The germline V gene has CDR1 GTSNPN and CDR2 SVGIG (reference sequence). The CDR3 is 12 residues long. This CDR3 reads CAWRGQPGGYTF. CDR3 sequence (DNA): TGTGCCTGGAGGGGACAGCCTGGTGGCTACACCTTC.

CDR3 sequence: CASSAGGWGYTF. The DNA of the CDR3 is TGTGCCAGCAGTGCCGGAGGATGGGGCTACACCTTC. The chain recombines TRBV2 with TRBJ1-2; D not certain. This CDR3 has 12 amino acids. Germline-derived CDR1 and CDR2 are SNHLY and FYNNEI. The ends were cut back, 4 bases at V and 8 bases at J, with 11 bases in the middle.

V and J are TRBV10-3 and TRBJ1-2; no definite D call. Germline V CDR1 and CDR2: ENHRY, SYGVKD. CDR3 length: 12 amino acids. V lost 3 bases and J lost 2, with 4 bases in between. CDR3 amino acids: CAISDRNYGYTF. Here the CDR3 DNA reads TGTGCCATCAGTGACAGAAACTATGGCTACACCTTC.

This clone was counted a few times. This chain joins TRBV3-1 (or the pseudogene TRBV3-2) and TRBJ1-1; the match to TRBD1 covers 7 bases. J lost 1 base, V lost 1 base, and 3 bases had no gene match. Germline V CDR1 and CDR2: LGHDT, YNNKEL (reference sequence). This CDR3 region has 15 residues. The DNA for the CDR3 is TGTGCCAGCAGCCAAGGGGGACAGCAGAACACTGAAGCTTTCTTT. It yields the protein CASSQGGQQNTEAFF.

The chain employs TRBV18 and TRBJ1-2; D ambiguous. V lost 5 bases to trimming and J lost 4 bases, with 11 bases between them. The CDR3 is made up of 13 amino acids. Germline assignment: CDR1 KGHSH and CDR2 LQKENI. The CDR3 region is CASSAGIGYGYTF. CDR3 in DNA: TGTGCCAGCTCAGCCGGTATTGGCTATGGCTACACCTTC.